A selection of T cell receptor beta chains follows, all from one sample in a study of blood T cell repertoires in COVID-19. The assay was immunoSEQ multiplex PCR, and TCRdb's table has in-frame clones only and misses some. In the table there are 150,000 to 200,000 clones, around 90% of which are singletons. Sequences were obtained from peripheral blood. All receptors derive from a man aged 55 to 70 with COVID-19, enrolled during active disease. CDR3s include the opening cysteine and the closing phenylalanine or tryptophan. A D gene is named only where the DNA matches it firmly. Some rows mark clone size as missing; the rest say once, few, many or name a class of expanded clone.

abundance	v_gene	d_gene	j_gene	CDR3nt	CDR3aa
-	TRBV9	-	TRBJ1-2	TGTGCCAGCAGCGCTTCTCCCGGGGGGTCTTATATTCGCTACACCTTC	CASSASPGGSYIRYTF
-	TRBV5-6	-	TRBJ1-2	TGTGCCAGCAGCGCGAACGGTATCCAAAGTGGCTACACCTTC	CASSANGIQSGYTF
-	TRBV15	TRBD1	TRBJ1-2	TGTGCCACCAGCAGAGGGCGACAGGGGGGTTACAGCTATGGCTACACCTTC	CATSRGRQGGYSYGYTF
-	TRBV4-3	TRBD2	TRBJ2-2	TGCGCCAGCAGCCAAGATGGACTAGCGGGGGGGTACGGCGGGGAGCTGTTTTTT	CASSQDGLAGGYGGELFF
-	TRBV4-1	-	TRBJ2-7	TGCGCCAGCAGCCAAGATTCGGAGCGGTACGAGCAGTACTTC	CASSQDSERYEQYF
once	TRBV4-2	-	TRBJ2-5	TGTGCCAGCAGCCAAGGGGGACAAACAAAAGAGACCCAGTACTTC	CASSQGGQTKETQYF
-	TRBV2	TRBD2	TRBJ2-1	TGTGCCAGCAGGACCGCTAGCGGGATAAGCTACAATGAGCAGTTCTTC	CASRTASGISYNEQFF
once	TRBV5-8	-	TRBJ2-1	TGTGCCAGCAGCCCCCTCCTTCTCAATGAGCAGTTCTTC	CASSPLLLNEQFF
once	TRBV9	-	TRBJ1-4	TGTGCCAGCAGCGTATCGGGGGTTGCTGAAAAACTGTTTTTT	CASSVSGVAEKLFF
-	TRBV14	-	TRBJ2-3	TGTGCCAGCAGCCTCAAGGGACTCACAGATACGCAGTATTTT	CASSLKGLTDTQYF
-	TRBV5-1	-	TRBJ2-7	TGCGCCAGCAGCTTGGCAGGCTTCTACGAGCAGTACTTC	CASSLAGFYEQYF
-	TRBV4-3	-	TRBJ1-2	TGCGCCAGCAGCCAAGGCTTCGGACAGTACGGCTACACCTTC	CASSQGFGQYGYTF
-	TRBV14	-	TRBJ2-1	TGTGCCAGCAGCCTGCGGGATGGGGGATACAATGAGCAGTTCTTC	CASSLRDGGYNEQFF
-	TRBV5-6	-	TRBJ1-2	TGTGCCAGCAGCTTACGGGGTTATGGCTATGGCTACACCTTC	CASSLRGYGYGYTF
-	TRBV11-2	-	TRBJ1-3	TGTGCCAGCAGCTTAGTCGACAGCTCTGGAAACACCATATATTTT	CASSLVDSSGNTIYF
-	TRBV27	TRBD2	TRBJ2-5	TGTGCCAGCAGTTTAAAGGGCCCCAGGGGCAGCGGGGGCCAAGAGACCCAGTACTTC	CASSLKGPRGSGGQETQYF
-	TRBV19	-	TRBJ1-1	TGTGCCAGTATATGGGGCCAGAACACTGAAGCTTTCTTT	CASIWGQNTEAFF
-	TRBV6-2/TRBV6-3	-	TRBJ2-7	TGTGCCAGCAGTTACCAGGGGAGTGCATACGAGCAGTACTTC	CASSYQGSAYEQYF
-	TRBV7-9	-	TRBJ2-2	TGTGCCAGCAGCTTAGTCACGGGGAACACCGGGGAGCTGTTTTTT	CASSLVTGNTGELFF
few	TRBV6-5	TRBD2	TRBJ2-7	TGTGCCAGCAGCCGCTCCGTAGCGGGGGCCTACGAGCAGTACTTC	CASSRSVAGAYEQYF
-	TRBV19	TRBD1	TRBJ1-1	TGTGCCACCCAGGGGGCTACTACGAACACTGAAGCTTTCTTT	CATQGATTNTEAFF
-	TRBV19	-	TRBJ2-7	TGTGCCAGTAGTATTGGGGCTGTTTCCTACGAGCAGTACTTC	CASSIGAVSYEQYF
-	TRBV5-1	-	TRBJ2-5	TGCGCCAGCAGCGTTTACGGACAGCAAGAGACCCAGTACTTC	CASSVYGQQETQYF
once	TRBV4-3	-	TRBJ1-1	TGCGCCAGCAGCCAGTTCGTGGGGGAGGGGGTGATGAACACTGAAGCTTTCTTT	CASSQFVGEGVMNTEAFF
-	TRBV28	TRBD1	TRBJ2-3	TGTGCCAGCAGTTTAAGGGGGCCGAACACAGATACGCAGTATTTT	CASSLRGPNTDTQYF
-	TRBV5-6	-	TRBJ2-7	TGTGCCAGCAGCTTGGCCAAGGGACTGAGGGTGAACGAGCAGTACTTC	CASSLAKGLRVNEQYF
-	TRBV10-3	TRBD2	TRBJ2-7	TGTGCCATCAGGGCCGGCGCGGGGGTGAGAAACGAGCAGTACTTC	CAIRAGAGVRNEQYF
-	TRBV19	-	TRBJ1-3	TGTGCCAGTAGTATCTCAGCAGGCCTTTCCTCTGGAAACACCATATATTTT	CASSISAGLSSGNTIYF
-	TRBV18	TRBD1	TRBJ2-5	TGTGCCAGCTCACCAAGACAGGGGGATACGGAGACCCAGTACTTC	CASSPRQGDTETQYF
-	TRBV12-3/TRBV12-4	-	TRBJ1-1	TGTGCCAGCAGCACACAGGGATACACTGAAGCTTTCTTT	CASSTQGYTEAFF
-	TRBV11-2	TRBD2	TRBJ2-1	TGTGCCAGCACGGGGGGGGTCAATGAGCAGTTCTTC	CASTGGVNEQFF
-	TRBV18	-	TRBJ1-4	TGTGCCAGCTCCCCTTCAACTAATGAAAAACTGTTTTTT	CASSPSTNEKLFF
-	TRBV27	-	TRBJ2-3	TGTGCCAGCAGTCCCCTAGGGGCAGTCGTAGGGGATACGCAGTATTTT	CASSPLGAVVGDTQYF
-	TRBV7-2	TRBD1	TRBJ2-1	TGTGCCAGCAGCCTCCGGGACAGGGGGTACAATGAGCAGTTCTTC	CASSLRDRGYNEQFF
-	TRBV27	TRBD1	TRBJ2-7	TGTGCCAGCAGTATCGGACAGGGGGCCGGGCAGTACTTC	CASSIGQGAGQYF
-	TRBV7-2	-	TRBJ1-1	TGTGCCAGCAGCTTATCCTTCCTCGGGGAAGCTTTCTTT	CASSLSFLGEAFF
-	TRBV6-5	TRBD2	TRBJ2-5	TGTGCCAGCAGGCGGGCGGGAGTAGAGGAGACCCAGTACTTC	CASRRAGVEETQYF
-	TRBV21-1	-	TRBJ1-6	TGTGCCAGCAGCAAACCGAGGGTGGGCAGCTACTATTCACCCCTCCACTTT	CASSKPRVGSYYSPLHF
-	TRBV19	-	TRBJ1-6	TGTGCCAGTAGTATGGTACAGCCAGAGTCACCCCTCCACTTT	CASSMVQPESPLHF
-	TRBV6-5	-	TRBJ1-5	TGTGCCAGCAGTTCCGACCCAGGGCCCAATCAGCCCCAGCATTTT	CASSSDPGPNQPQHF
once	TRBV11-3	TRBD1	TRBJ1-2	TGTGCCAGCAGCTCGGGACAGGGAAAAGGAGCTAACTATGGCTACACCTTC	CASSSGQGKGANYGYTF
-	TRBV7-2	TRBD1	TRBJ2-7	TGTGCCAGCAGCTCCGGACCGGGACAGGGCTACGAGCAGTACTTC	CASSSGPGQGYEQYF
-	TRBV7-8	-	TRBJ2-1	TGTGCCAGCAGCCGGGCAGGGGCCCCTTACAATGAGCAGTTCTTC	CASSRAGAPYNEQFF
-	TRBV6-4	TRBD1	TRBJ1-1	TGTGCCAGCAGGGCAGGGACAGGGCGGACTGAAGCTTTCTTT	CASRAGTGRTEAFF
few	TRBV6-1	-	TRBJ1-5	TGTGCCAGCAGTGACCGACAGCCGCCCGGGACACTCATAGCACGGGCCCAGCATTTT	CASSDRQPPGTLIARAQHF
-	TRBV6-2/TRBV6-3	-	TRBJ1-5	TGTGCCAGCAGCCTTGTCTACGGGAGCAATCAGCCCCAGCATTTT	CASSLVYGSNQPQHF
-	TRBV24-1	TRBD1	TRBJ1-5	TGTGCCACCAGGCACCGGGACAGGGGGACGCAGCCCCAGCATTTT	CATRHRDRGTQPQHF
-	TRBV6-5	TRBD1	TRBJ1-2	TGTGCCAGCAGTTCAGGGGGGACTGGCTACACCTTC	CASSSGGTGYTF
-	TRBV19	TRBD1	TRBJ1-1	TGTGCCAGTAGTATTCCACGGGACAGGGCTTCAGCTTTCTTT	CASSIPRDRASAFF
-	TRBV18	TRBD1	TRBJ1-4	TGTGCCAGCTCACCAGGGACAGCCGGAAGTGAAAAACTGTTTTTT	CASSPGTAGSEKLFF
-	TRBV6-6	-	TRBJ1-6	TGTGCCATCCGGTCCGATAATTCACCCCTCCACTTT	CAIRSDNSPLHF
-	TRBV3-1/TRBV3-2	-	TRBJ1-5	TGTGCCAGCAGCCGAGACTCAGGGGGCAATCAGCCCCAGCATTTT	CASSRDSGGNQPQHF
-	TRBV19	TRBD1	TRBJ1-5	TGTGCCAGTAGCTTCGGACAGGGGTCCCGGCCCCAGCATTTT	CASSFGQGSRPQHF